This T cell receptor beta chain was documented in a study of T cells after yellow fever vaccination (dated by TCRdb to between 2018 and 2020). A note on the overall study: Using CD3, CD45RA, CCR7 and CD95 staining, memory subsets (EM, EMRA, CM and Tscm) were sorted on a BD FACS Aria III. The SMART-Seq v4 Ultra Low Input RNA kit was used to prepare libraries from fractions with low cell numbers. To follow T-cell clones before and after both primary and booster YFV17D yellow fever vaccination, bulk TCR alpha and beta repertoires underwent longitudinal sequencing. The cohort comprised two healthy male donors, one aged 18 to 30 and one aged 30 to 40 years. Blood was drawn at multiple timepoints before and after primary and secondary immunization, with bulk PBMC replicates and cell subsets isolated. Sorting of memory subsets took place on days 0, 15 and 45 and at 18 months after primary vaccination, as well as on days 0, 15 and 45 after the 30-year booster. Beyond this particular receptor, the publication reports: In the sorted memory subsets on day 0, nearly all vaccine-responding clonotypes were below the level of detection. Most clones expanded after primary vaccination were re-detected after the booster (around 96% of CD4 and approximately 89% of CD8), suggesting broad memory maintenance. The secondary T-cell response was found to be weaker but faster than the primary response, with a peak reached on day 5 rather than on day 15. Because the study included only a couple of donors, the extent to which the findings can be generalized is limited. A small fraction of clonotypes showed up in both the CD4 and CD8 compartments, probably as a result of convergent recombination. FACS-sorted repertoires could contain abundant contaminating clonotypes from the bulk population, so computational filtering was required.

The germline V gene supplies CDR1 KGHSY and CDR2 FQNENV. V is reduced by 4 bases and J by 4 bases, leaving a spacing of 7 bases between them. Reading from cysteine to phenylalanine, the CDR3 counts 13 amino acids. The read is trimmed to its CDR3 DNA, 39 bases read in frame from base 1. TCR cDNA was synthesized by 5'RACE template switching, through which a universal primer site and unique molecular identifiers were introduced. cDNA synthesis was primed from both the TCR alpha and TCR beta constant segments. Libraries were amplified in two PCR steps, with sample barcodes and sequencing adapters added in the second step. Sequencing of libraries was performed on Illumina HiSeq 2500 (2x100 bp) or NovaSeq (2x150 bp). The paper's data handling went like this. Reads were demultiplexed and collapsed into UMI consensus sequences with MIGEC, and V(D)J alignment was performed with MiXCR. Using edgeR on replicate PBMC samples, clonotypes were called vaccine-responding if FDR was below 0.01 and the log2 fold change was above 5 up to day 15. Bulk clonotypes were assigned CD4 or CD8 identity according to which sequenced CD4 or CD8 repertoire held them at higher abundance. To estimate the distribution of each clone across memory phenotypes, clonotype frequencies in memory subsets were weighted by FACS-sorted cell numbers. TCRdb redid the processing of the public reads, applying fastp at Q25 and MiXCR, and retained in-frame beta chains. Rows are unified per CDR3 protein, each entry keeping the most common DNA and genes. V and J calls and clone size were set by TCRdb, not the authors. This sample comprises 30,000 or so distinct CDR3 sequences, 5.5% to 8% of them detected only once. The ten largest clones represent just under 25% of the sample.

There are a few counts of this clonotype. Base qualities were left out, and no much larger clone turns up one base away. The sample's treatment or condition label, decoded: live attenuated yellow fever vaccine strain. A standard Ficoll-Paque protocol was used to isolate PBMCs from peripheral blood. The RNeasy Micro Kit was used to extract RNA from sorted memory subsets. The receptor was isolated from a man aged 25 to 40 who received the YFV17D yellow fever vaccine. Sequencing used PBMCs, either bulk or a sorted T-cell subset (CD4+, CD8+, memory, or dextramer-sorted; not recorded which), obtained on the day of the yellow fever booster vaccination. The chain is made from TRBV16 and TRBJ1-4; a confident D gene designation cannot be given. The sequenced DNA: TGTGCCAGCAGCCGGGCCAATAATGAAAAACTGTTTTTT. Translated, this is CASSRANNEKLFF.